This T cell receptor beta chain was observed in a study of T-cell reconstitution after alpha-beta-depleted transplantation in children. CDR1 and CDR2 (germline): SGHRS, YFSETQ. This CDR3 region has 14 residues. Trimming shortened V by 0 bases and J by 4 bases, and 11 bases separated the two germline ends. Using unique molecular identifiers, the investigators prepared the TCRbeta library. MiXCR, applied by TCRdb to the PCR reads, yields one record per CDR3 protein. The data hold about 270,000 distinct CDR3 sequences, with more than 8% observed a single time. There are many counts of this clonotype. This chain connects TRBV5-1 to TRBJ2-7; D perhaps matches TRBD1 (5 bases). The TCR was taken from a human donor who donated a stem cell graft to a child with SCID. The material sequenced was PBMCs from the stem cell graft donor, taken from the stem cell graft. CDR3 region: CASSLEGVGYEQYF. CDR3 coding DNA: TGCGCCAGCAGCTTGGAAGGGGTGGGATACGAGCAGTACTTC.